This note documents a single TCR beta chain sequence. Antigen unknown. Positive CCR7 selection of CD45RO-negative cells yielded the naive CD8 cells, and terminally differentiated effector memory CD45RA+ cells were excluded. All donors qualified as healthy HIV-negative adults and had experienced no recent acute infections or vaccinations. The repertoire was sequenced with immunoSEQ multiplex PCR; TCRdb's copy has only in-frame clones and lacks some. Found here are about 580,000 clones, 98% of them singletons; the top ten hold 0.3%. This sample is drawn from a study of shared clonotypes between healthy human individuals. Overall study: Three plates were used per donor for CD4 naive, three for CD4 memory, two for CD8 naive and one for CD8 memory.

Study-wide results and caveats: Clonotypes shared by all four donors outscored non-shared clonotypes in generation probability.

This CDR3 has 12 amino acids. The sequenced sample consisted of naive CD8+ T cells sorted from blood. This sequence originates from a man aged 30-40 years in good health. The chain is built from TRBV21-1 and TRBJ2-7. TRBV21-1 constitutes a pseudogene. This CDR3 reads CASSRRAYEQYF. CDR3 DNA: TGTGCCAGCAGCCGACGGGCGTACGAGCAGTACTTC.